This TCR beta chain was recovered during a study of blood T cell repertoires in COVID-19. Study background: There were acute and convalescent COVID-19 samples, and they came from the United States, Italy and Spain. In each case, the material was cDNA or gDNA derived from T cells, B-cell-depleted T cells, or PBMCs.

CDR1 is MNHEY, CDR2 SMNVEV, per germline (reference sequence). The CDR3 is 15 amino acids. Trimming removed 0 bases from V and 4 bases from J, with 12 bases in between. Methods used by the authors: For nucleated cells, counts were estimated from reference gene primer amplification. The assay was immunoSEQ multiplex PCR, and TCRdb's table has in-frame clones only and misses some. V and J calls and clone size follow that table, whereas D and trimming were derived from the DNA. The sample records about 380,000 clones, approximately 77% being singletons. Sequenced input: peripheral blood. The clonotype was recovered from a human donor with acute or convalescent COVID-19. The donor label of this sample is uncertain. This chain connects TRBV27 to TRBJ1-2, with D possibly TRBD1 on 5 matching bases. The CDR3 reads CASSLSGRVRYGYTF. The CDR3 coding sequence is TGTGCCAGCAGTTTATCGGGGCGAGTACGCTATGGCTACACCTTC.